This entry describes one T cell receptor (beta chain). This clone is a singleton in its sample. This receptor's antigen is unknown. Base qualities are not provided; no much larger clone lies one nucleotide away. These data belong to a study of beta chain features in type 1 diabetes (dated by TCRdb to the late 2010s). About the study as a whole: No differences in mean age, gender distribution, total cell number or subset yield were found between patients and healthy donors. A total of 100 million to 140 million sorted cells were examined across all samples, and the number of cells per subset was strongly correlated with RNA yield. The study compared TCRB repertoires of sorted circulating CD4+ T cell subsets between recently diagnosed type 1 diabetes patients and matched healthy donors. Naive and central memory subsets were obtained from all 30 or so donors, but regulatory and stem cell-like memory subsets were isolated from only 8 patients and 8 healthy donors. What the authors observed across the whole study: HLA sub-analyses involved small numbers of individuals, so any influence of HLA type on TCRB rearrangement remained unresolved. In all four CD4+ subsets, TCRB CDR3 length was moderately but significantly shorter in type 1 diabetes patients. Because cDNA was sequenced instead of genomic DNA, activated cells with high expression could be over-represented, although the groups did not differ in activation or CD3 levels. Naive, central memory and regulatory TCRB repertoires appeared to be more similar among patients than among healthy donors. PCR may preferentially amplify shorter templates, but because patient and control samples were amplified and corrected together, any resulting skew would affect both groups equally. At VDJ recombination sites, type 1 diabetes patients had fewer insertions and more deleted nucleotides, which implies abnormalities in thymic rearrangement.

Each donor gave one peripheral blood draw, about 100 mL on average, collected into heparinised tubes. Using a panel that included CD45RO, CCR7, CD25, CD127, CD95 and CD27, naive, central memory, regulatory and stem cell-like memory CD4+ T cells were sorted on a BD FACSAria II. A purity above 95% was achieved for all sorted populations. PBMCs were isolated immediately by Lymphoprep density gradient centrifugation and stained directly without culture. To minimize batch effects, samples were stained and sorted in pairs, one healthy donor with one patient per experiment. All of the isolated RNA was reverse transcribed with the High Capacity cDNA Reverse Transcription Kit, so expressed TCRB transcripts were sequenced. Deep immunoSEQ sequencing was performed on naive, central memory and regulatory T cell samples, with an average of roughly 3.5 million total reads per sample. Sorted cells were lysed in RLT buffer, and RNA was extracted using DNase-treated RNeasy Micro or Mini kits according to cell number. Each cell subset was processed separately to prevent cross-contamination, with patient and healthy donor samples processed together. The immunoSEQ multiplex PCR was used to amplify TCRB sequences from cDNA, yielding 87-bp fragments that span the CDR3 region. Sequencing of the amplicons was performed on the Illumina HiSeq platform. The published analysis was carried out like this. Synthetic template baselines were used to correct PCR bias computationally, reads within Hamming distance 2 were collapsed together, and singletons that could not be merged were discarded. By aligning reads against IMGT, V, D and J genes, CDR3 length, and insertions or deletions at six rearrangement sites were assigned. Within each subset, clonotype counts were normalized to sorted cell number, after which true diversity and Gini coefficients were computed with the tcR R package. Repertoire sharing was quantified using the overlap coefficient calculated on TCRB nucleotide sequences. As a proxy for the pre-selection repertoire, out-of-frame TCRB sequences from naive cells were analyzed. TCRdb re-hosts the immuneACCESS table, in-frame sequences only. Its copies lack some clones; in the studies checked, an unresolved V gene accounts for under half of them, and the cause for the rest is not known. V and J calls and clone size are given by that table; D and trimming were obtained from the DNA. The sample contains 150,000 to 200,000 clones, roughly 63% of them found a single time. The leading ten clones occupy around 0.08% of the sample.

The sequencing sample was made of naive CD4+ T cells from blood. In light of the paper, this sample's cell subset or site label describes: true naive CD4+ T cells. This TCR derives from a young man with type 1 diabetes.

For the CDR3, the sequence is CSVWRGAEGYTF. The base sequence is TGCAGCGTCTGGAGGGGCGCGGAGGGCTACACCTTC. The sequence links TRBV29-1 to TRBJ1-2; the D gene is possibly TRBD1, with 5 bases matching. The germline V gene provides CDR1 SQVTM and CDR2 ANQGSEA. The CDR3 contains 12 residues, cysteine and phenylalanine counted. Just the 36-base CDR3 DNA is kept, in frame starting at base 1. Trimming at the junction amounts to 6 bases on V and 8 bases on J, and the germline ends lie 16 bases apart.